One T cell receptor beta chain is described in this entry. The sample belongs to a study of blood T cell repertoires in COVID-19. Study context: PBMCs, B-cell-depleted T cells, or T cells were the source of the cDNA or gDNA that made up the material.

Libraries were prepared by immunoSEQ multiplex PCR; TCRdb keeps only in-frame clonotypes and omits some of them. The sample lists about 60,000 clones; roughly 88% were seen once. Germline CDR1 SGHVS, CDR2 FQNEAQ. V was clipped by 5 bases and J by 10 bases; unmatched bases: 9. The CDR3 runs to 13 residues. The TCR sequence derives from a man in his 70s with acute or convalescent COVID-19. The sequencing input was peripheral blood. The chain has TRBV7-8 and TRBJ1-1; 8 bases are a match to TRBD1. The CDR3 DNA follows: TGTGCCAGCAGCGCCGGACAGGGATGGAGAGCTTTCTTT. It specifies CASSAGQGWRAFF. The variable domain in full, with the rest retrieved from reference TRBV7-8 and TRBJ1-1, is GAGVSQSPRYKVAKRGQDVALRCDPISGHVSLFWYQQALGQGPEFLTYFQNEAQLDKSGLPSDRFFAERPEGSVSTLKIQRTQQEDSAVYLCASSAGQGWRAFFGQGTRLTVV.